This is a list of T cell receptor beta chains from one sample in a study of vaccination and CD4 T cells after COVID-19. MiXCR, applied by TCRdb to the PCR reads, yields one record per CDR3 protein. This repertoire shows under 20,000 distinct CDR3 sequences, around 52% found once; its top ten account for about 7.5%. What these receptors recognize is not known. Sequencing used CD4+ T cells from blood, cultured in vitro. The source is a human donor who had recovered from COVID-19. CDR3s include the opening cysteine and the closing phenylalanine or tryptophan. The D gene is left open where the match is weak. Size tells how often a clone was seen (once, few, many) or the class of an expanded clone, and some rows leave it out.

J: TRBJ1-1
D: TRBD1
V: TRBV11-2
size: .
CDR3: CASSLGVGTVNTEAFF
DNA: TGTGCCAGCAGCTTAGGGGTCGGGACAGTGAACACTGAAGCTTTCTTT

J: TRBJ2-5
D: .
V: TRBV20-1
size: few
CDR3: CSADEGQGHRETQYF
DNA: TGCAGTGCTGATGAGGGGCAGGGCCATCGAGAGACCCAGTACTTC

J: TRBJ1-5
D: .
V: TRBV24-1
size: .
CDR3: CATNGGSNQPQHF
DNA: TGTGCCACCAACGGAGGGAGCAATCAGCCCCAGCATTTT

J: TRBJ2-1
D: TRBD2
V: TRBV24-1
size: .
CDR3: CATSGAGGHNEQFF
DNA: TGTGCCACTTCGGGGGCGGGAGGACACAATGAGCAGTTCTTC

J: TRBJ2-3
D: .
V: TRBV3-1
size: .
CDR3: CASSQAPTTDTQYF
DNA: TGTGCCAGCAGCCAAGCTCCGACCACAGATACGCAGTATTTT

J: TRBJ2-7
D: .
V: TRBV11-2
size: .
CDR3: CASSLDVETSYEQYF
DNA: TGTGCCAGCAGCTTAGATGTGGAGACTTCCTACGAGCAGTACTTC

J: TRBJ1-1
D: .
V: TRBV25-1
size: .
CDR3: CASSGGRDTEAFF
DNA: TGTGCCAGCAGTGGAGGTCGGGACACTGAAGCTTTCTTT

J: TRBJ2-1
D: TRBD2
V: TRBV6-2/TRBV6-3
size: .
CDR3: CASRPTSGRPYYNEQFF
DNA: TGTGCCAGCAGGCCGACTAGCGGGAGGCCCTACTACAATGAGCAGTTCTTC

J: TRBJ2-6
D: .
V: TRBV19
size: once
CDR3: CASTPESGANVLTF
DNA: TGTGCCAGTACTCCAGAGTCTGGGGCCAACGTCCTGACTTTC

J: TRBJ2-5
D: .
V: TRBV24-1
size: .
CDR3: CATSGGAGQETQYF
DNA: TGTGCCACCAGTGGGGGGGCTGGCCAAGAGACCCAGTACTTC

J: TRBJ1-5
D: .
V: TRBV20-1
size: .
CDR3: CSARDRGNSNQPQHF
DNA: TGCAGTGCTAGAGATCGGGGCAATAGCAATCAGCCCCAGCATTTT

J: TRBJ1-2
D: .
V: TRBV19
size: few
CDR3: CASNTITHRSYTF
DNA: TGTGCCAGTAACACCATTACCCACCGGAGCTACACCTTC

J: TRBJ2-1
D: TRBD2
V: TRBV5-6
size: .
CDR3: CVSSLRAGWGEQFF
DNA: TGTGTCAGCAGCTTGCGAGCGGGATGGGGTGAGCAGTTCTTC

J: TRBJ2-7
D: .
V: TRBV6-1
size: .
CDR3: CASSPTGMSGEQYF
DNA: TGTGCCAGCAGCCCCACAGGGATGAGTGGTGAGCAGTACTTC

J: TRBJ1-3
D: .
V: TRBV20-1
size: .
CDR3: CSARVADTIYF
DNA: TGCAGTGCTAGAGTGGCGGACACCATATATTTT

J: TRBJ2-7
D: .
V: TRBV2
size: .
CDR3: CASSEAWDFLSYEQYF
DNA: TGTGCCAGCAGTGAAGCGTGGGACTTCCTAAGCTACGAGCAGTACTTC

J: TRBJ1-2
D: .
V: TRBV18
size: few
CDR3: CASSPDAAYYGYTF
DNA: TGTGCCAGCTCCCCGGATGCAGCTTATTATGGCTACACCTTC

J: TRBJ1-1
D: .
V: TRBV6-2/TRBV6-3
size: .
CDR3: CASKRGRGRTGGTEAFF
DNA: TGTGCCAGCAAGCGAGGGAGGGGACGAACAGGAGGCACTGAAGCTTTCTTT

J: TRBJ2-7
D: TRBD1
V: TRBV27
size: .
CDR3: CASSFSGQGIPYF
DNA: TGTGCCAGCAGTTTTTCCGGACAGGGTATTCCGTACTTC

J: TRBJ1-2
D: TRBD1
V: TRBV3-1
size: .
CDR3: CASTPQGGATSYGYTF
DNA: TGTGCCAGCACCCCACAGGGGGGGGCTACTTCCTATGGCTACACCTTC

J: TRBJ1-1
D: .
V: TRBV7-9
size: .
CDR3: CASRRGALNTEAFF
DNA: TGTGCCAGCAGGAGGGGAGCTTTGAACACTGAAGCTTTCTTT

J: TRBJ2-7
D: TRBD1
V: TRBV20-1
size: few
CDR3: CSARMGTGGNEQYF
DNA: TGCAGTGCTAGAATGGGGACAGGGGGCAACGAGCAGTACTTC

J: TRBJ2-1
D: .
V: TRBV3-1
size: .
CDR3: CASSQGLFSYNEQFF
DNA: TGTGCCAGCAGCCAAGGACTGTTCTCCTACAATGAGCAGTTCTTC

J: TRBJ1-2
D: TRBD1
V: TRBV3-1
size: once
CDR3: CASSLAGGNYGYTF
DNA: TGTGCCAGCAGCCTGGCAGGGGGCAACTATGGCTACACCTTC

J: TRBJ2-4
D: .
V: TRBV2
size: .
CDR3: CASRPLTERLYF
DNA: TGTGCCAGCAGGCCCCTTACAGAGCGCCTTTACTTC

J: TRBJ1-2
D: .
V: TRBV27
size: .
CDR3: CASSRSGYGYTF
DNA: TGTGCCAGCAGTCGAAGTGGGTATGGCTACACCTTC

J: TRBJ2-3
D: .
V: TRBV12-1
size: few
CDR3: CASSCYFCGRCRGADTQYF
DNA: .

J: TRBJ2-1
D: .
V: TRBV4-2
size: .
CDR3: CASSLNNEQFF
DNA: TGTGCCAGCAGCCTTAACAATGAGCAGTTCTTC

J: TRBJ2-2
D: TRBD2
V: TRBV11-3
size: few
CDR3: CASSLRTSGSGELFF
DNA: TGTGCCAGCAGCTTGAGGACTAGCGGGAGTGGGGAGCTGTTTTTT

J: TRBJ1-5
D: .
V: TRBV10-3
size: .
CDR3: CAIRLDHNQPQHF
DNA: TGTGCCATCAGGTTAGACCATAATCAGCCCCAGCATTTT